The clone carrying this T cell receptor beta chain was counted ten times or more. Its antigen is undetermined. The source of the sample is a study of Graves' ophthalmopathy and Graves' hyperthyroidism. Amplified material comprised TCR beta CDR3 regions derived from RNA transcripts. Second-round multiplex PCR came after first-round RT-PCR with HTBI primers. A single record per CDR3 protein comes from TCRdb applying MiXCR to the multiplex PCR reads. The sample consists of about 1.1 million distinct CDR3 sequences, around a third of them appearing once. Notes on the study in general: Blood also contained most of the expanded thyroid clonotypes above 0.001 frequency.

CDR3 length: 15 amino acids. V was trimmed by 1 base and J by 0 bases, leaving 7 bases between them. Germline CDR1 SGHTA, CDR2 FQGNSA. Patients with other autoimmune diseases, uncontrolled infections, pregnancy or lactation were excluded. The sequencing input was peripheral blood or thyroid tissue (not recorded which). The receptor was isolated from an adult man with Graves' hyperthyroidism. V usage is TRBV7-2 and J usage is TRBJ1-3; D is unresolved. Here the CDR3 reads CASSLDTRSGNTIYF. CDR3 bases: TGTGCCAGCAGCTTAGACACCCGCTCTGGAAACACCATATATTTT.